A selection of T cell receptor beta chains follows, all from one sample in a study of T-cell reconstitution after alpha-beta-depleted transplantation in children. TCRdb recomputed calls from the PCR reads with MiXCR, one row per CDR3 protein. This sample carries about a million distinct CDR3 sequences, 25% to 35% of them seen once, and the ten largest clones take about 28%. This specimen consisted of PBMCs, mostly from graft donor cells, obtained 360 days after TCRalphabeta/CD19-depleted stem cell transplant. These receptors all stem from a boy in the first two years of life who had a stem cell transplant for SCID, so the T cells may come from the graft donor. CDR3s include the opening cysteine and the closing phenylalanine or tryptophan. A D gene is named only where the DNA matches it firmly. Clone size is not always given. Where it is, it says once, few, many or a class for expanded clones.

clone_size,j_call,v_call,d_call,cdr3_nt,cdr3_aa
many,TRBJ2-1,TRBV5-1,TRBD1,TGCGCCAGCAGCGGCTGGGACAGCCCCTACAATGAGCAGTTCTTC,CASSGWDSPYNEQFF
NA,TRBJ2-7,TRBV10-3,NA,TGTGCCATCGGGGGGCAGTGGTCCTACGAGCAGTACTTC,CAIGGQWSYEQYF
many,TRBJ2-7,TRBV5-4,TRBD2,TGTGCCAGCAGCCTGGGGACTAGCGGGGGCGATAGCTCCTACGAGCAGTACTTC,CASSLGTSGGDSSYEQYF
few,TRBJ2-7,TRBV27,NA,TGTGCCAGCAGTTTAAACAGTCCCTACGAGCAGTACTTC,CASSLNSPYEQYF
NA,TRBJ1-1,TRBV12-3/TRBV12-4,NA,TGTGCCAGCAGTTTTAGGGTCAGAGGAACCGGGGCTTTCTTT,CASSFRVRGTGAFF
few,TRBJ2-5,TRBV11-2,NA,TGTGCCAGCAGCCTGGGGATACAGGGGACCCAGTACTTC,CASSLGIQGTQYF
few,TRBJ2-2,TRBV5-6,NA,TGTGCCAGCAGCCCCATCCGCGGGGAGCTGTTTTTT,CASSPIRGELFF
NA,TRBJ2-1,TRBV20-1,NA,TGCAGTGCTCACAACGGACTGGCCCGAGGCTACAATGAGCAGTTCTTC,CSAHNGLARGYNEQFF
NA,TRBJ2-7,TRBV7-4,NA,TGTGCCAGCAGGAGGGACGGAACCTACGAGCAGTACTTC,CASRRDGTYEQYF
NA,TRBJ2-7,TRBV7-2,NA,TGTGCCAGCAGCCCTAGTTGGACCTACGAGCAGTACTTC,CASSPSWTYEQYF
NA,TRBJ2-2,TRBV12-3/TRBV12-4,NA,TGTGCCACCCGACGGGGAGAGACCGGGGAGCTGTTTTTT,CATRRGETGELFF
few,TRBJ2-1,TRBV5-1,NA,TGCGCCAGCAGCTATACGGGGCCCTCCAGTGAGCAGTTCTTC,CASSYTGPSSEQFF
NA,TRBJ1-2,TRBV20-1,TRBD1,TGCAGTGCTCCCCAGGGACAGATAAAACCAGGAGGCTACACCTTC,CSAPQGQIKPGGYTF
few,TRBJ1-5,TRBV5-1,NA,TGCGCCAGCAGCTTGGACGCAGGGGTCAATCAGCCCCAGCATTTT,CASSLDAGVNQPQHF
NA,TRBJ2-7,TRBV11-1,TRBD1,TGTGCCAGCAGCTCCGGACAGGGGAGGTACTTC,CASSSGQGRYF
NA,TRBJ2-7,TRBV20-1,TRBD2,TGCAGTTTTAGCGGGGGTTTCTCCTACGAGCAGTACTTC,CSFSGGFSYEQYF